One and the same sample provided the 27 T cell receptor beta chains below, sequenced in a study of T cells expressing NK-cell markers. TCRdb re-called the 5' RACE reads and shows each CDR3 protein once, DNA omitted. The record lists 550,000 to 600,000 distinct CDR3 sequences, of which the ten most abundant hold 3% to 4.5%. Sequences were obtained from blood T cells: a sorted CD56 or NKG2C T cell subset, CD4+ or CD8+ T cells, or bulk PBMC T cells (not recorded which). The origin of the receptors is a young man in good health.

The chain's CDR3 is CASSLGREFVTDTQYF. The chain combines TRBV7-8 with TRBJ2-3; TCRdb's assignment of TRBD2 cannot be checked, as there is no DNA. This CDR3 comprises 16 residues. CDR1 is SGHVS, CDR2 FQNEAQ, per germline.

The chain is built from TRBV15 and TRBJ2-3. In germline, CDR1 is LNHNV, CDR2 YYDKDF (reference sequence). This CDR3 is 12 amino acids long. The CDR3 reads CATSRVTDTQYF.

The chain links TRBV24-1 to TRBJ2-1; TCRdb returns TRBD2, unconfirmable since there is no DNA. In germline, CDR1 is KGHDR, CDR2 SFDVKD. The CDR3 runs to 18 residues. Here the CDR3 reads CATSDNLRTSGVYNEQFF.

The chain carries TRBV29-1 and TRBJ1-3; checking the TCRdb D call of TRBD1 is not possible without DNA. The CDR3 runs to 13 residues. CDR1 is SQVTM and CDR2 is ANQGSEA in the germline V gene. CDR3 sequence reads: CSVQGAVGNTIYF.

The chain couples TRBV2 to TRBJ2-3; the D call from TCRdb, TRBD1, cannot be confirmed without DNA. Looked up from germline, CDR1 is SNHLY and CDR2 is FYNNEI. CDR3 size: 16 residues. CDR3 region: CASSEVGQGITDTQYF.

V gene TRBV4-1 combines with J gene TRBJ2-1; without DNA, the TCRdb call of TRBD2 cannot be checked. CDR1 MGHRA and CDR2 YSYEKL come from the germline V gene. This CDR3 has 16 residues. The CDR3 protein is CASSQVLQREEGEQFF.

The chain couples TRBV11-2 to TRBJ2-3; the D call from TCRdb, TRBD1, cannot be confirmed without DNA. CDR1 SGHAT and CDR2 FQNNGV come from the germline V gene. This CDR3 region has 14 residues. The CDR3 here is CASSPTAGVDTQYF.

This rearrangement joins TRBV7-2 to TRBJ2-7. The germline V gene has CDR1 SGHTA and CDR2 FQGNSA. The CDR3 covers 14 residues. This CDR3 is CASSLESAVSEQYF.

The V call is TRBV20-1, the J call TRBJ2-1; TCRdb lists TRBD2, though no DNA is available to test this call. The CDR3 is made up of 15 amino acids. The germline V gene has CDR1 DFQATT and CDR2 SNEGSKA (reference sequence). CDR3 sequence reads: CSARPIAGGPHEQFF.

This chain connects TRBV7-9 to TRBJ2-4; TCRdb gives TRBD1 as the D gene, but with no DNA this cannot be confirmed. Germline V lookup: CDR1 SEHNR, CDR2 FQNEAQ (reference sequence). The CDR3 length is 18 residues. The chain's CDR3 is CASSSLWTGFGTKNIQYF.

The chain's CDR3 is CASSLTKFSEQFF. This chain uses TRBV7-2 with TRBJ2-1. The germline CDR1 and CDR2 sequences are SGHTA and FQGNSA. The CDR3 extends over 13 amino acids.

The chain uses TRBV5-1 and TRBJ2-1; there is no DNA to check the TCRdb D call of TRBD2. The CDR3 has 16 amino acids. Germline CDR1 is SGHRS and CDR2 is YFSETQ. The CDR3 protein is CASSLGTSSMVDEQFF.

This rearrangement joins TRBV29-1 to TRBJ1-3; the D call from TCRdb, TRBD1, cannot be confirmed without DNA. This CDR3 is built from 14 residues. CDR1 and CDR2 (germline): SQVTM, ANQGSEA. The chain's CDR3 is CSVPDRNSGNTIYF.

The chain combines TRBV5-1 with TRBJ1-1; as DNA is missing, the TRBD1 call by TCRdb cannot be tested. Per germline, CDR1 SGHRS and CDR2 YFSETQ. This CDR3 contains 16 residues. Here the CDR3 reads CASRTGATRENTEAFF.

The chain links TRBV30 to TRBJ2-1; TCRdb's assignment of TRBD2 cannot be checked, as there is no DNA. There are 16 residues in the CDR3. Germline V gene data show CDR1 as GTSNPN and CDR2 as SVGIG (reference sequence). CDR3 protein: CAWGPLTSGYYNEQFF.

The chain's CDR3 is CASSFPGGYNEQFF. This sequence joins TRBV27 and TRBJ2-1; TCRdb's D call of TRBD1 is untestable without DNA. This CDR3 has 14 residues. The V gene's germline CDR1 is MNHEY and CDR2 SMNVEV (reference sequence).

This rearrangement joins TRBV20-1 to TRBJ1-2; TCRdb's D gene call, TRBD1, goes unchecked for lack of DNA. The CDR3 extends over 15 amino acids. CDR1 is DFQATT, CDR2 SNEGSKA, per germline (reference sequence). CDR3 sequence: CSAWTGEGEVDGYTF.

This chain uses TRBV12-5 with TRBJ2-1. The CDR3 sequence is 13 residues long. CDR1 and CDR2 from the germline V gene are LGHNT and FRNRAP. CDR3 sequence: CASGLVAVNEQFF.

This sequence joins TRBV7-2 and TRBJ2-7; TCRdb lists TRBD2, though no DNA is available to test this call. CDR3 size: 17 residues. Germline CDR1 reads SGHTA; CDR2 reads FQGNSA. CDR3 sequence reads: CASSLGVLWEVYYEQYF. The full variable domain, in which reference TRBV7-2 and TRBJ2-7 provide the parts outside the CDR3, is GAGVSQSPSNKVTEKGKDVELRCDPISGHTALYWYRQSLGQGLEFLIYFQGNSAPDKSGLPSDRFSAERTGGSVSTLTIQRTQQEDSAVYLCASSLGVLWEVYYEQYFGPGTRLTVT.

This rearrangement joins TRBV7-3 to TRBJ2-2. The CDR3 has 15 amino acids. Germline-derived CDR1 and CDR2 are SGHTA and FQGTGA. The CDR3 sequence is CASSLIKGPTGELFF.

The chain has TRBV7-9 and TRBJ2-3; TCRdb gives TRBD1 as the D gene, but with no DNA this cannot be confirmed. The CDR3 has 17 amino acids. Germline V gene lookup returns CDR1 SEHNR and CDR2 FQNEAQ (reference sequence). CDR3 amino acids: CASSSIVLGQGTDTQYF.

CDR3 sequence: CASSLEGQGIQETQYF. This chain links TRBV5-1 with TRBJ2-5; TCRdb lists TRBD1, though no DNA is available to test this call. The V gene's germline CDR1 is SGHRS and CDR2 YFSETQ. The CDR3 totals 16 residues.

V is TRBV5-1 and J is TRBJ2-2; as DNA is missing, the TRBD2 call by TCRdb cannot be tested. The CDR3 contains 16 residues. Germline V gene sequence: CDR1 SGHRS, CDR2 YFSETQ. The CDR3 is CASSLTGSLDTGELFF.

The chain recombines TRBV30 with TRBJ2-1; TCRdb designates TRBD2, a call that cannot be tested without DNA. CDR1 is GTSNPN, CDR2 SVGIG, per germline (reference sequence). The CDR3 spans 14 residues. The CDR3 is CAWSVGGLVSEQFF.

The V and J genes are TRBV20-1 and TRBJ1-3. The CDR3 covers 14 residues. Germline CDR1 and CDR2: DFQATT and SNEGSKA (reference sequence). The CDR3 spells CSASKDPSGNTIYF.

The chain links TRBV2 to TRBJ2-1; the TCRdb D gene call, TRBD2, has no DNA to confirm it. This CDR3 spans 14 amino acids. Germline assignment: CDR1 SNHLY and CDR2 FYNNEI. The CDR3 sequence is CASSDDSGSSRRFF.

The chain has TRBV12-3 or TRBV12-4 and TRBJ1-2; TCRdb outputs TRBD1, but without DNA this stays unchecked. The CDR3 is made up of 15 amino acids. The CDR3 protein is CASSSRGGRNYGYTF.